Listed below are T cell receptor beta chains from one sample, sequenced in a study of control samples from healthy donors and cancer patients. Sequenced by immunoSEQ multiplex PCR; TCRdb stores in-frame clones only, minus some. The top ten clones hold approximately 12% of a sample with 150,000 to 200,000 clones, around nine tenths of them seen once. Sequenced sample: blood. These TCRs come from a man aged 25-45 years in good health. Each CDR3 is given with its conserved first and last residue. The D gene is left open where the match is weak. The size field is filled for only some rows; it gives once, few, many or a size class.

size: -; length: 15; D: TRBD2; J: TRBJ2-3; V: TRBV6-5; DNA: TGTGCCAGCAGGACGTTGGGGGGGGTTAAAGATACGCAGTATTTT; CDR3: CASRTLGGVKDTQYF
size: -; length: 18; D: TRBD2; J: TRBJ2-1; V: TRBV30; DNA: TGTGCCTGGAGTTCACCGGGACTAGCGGGAGGGGGGCGGAATGAGCAGTTCTTC; CDR3: CAWSSPGLAGGGRNEQFF
size: once; length: 12; D: -; J: TRBJ1-3; V: TRBV29-1; DNA: TGCAGCGTTGAGTCCCAGGGAAACACCATATATTTT; CDR3: CSVESQGNTIYF
size: -; length: 14; D: -; J: TRBJ1-5; V: TRBV6-5; DNA: TGTGCCAGCACTCGTACAGGACCCAATCAGCCCCAGCATTTT; CDR3: CASTRTGPNQPQHF
size: -; length: 14; D: -; J: TRBJ1-5; V: TRBV28; DNA: TGTGCCAGCAGTTTAATCAGGGTGGATCAGCCCCAGCATTTT; CDR3: CASSLIRVDQPQHF
size: -; length: 15; D: TRBD2; J: TRBJ2-7; V: TRBV6-5; DNA: TGTGCCAGCAATAGCGGGAGGGCCCCGGGCTACGAGCAGTACTTC; CDR3: CASNSGRAPGYEQYF
size: -; length: 14; D: -; J: TRBJ1-1; V: TRBV19; DNA: TGTGCCAGTAGCCCAGTCGGATGGGGGGCTGAAGCTTTCTTT; CDR3: CASSPVGWGAEAFF
size: -; length: 17; D: -; J: TRBJ1-1; V: TRBV5-1; DNA: TGCGCCAGCAGTCGGCCGGGGGCATCCCCTGGTAACACTGAAGCTTTCTTT; CDR3: CASSRPGASPGNTEAFF
size: once; length: 13; D: TRBD1; J: TRBJ1-1; V: TRBV2; DNA: TGTGCCAGCAGAGGACAGGAGAACACTGAAGCTTTCTTT; CDR3: CASRGQENTEAFF
size: -; length: 16; D: -; J: TRBJ2-7; V: TRBV19; DNA: TGTGCCAGTAGTAAGTTTCGGGCTAGCGAAGTTTACGAGCAGTACTTC; CDR3: CASSKFRASEVYEQYF
size: -; length: 14; D: TRBD1; J: TRBJ2-7; V: TRBV15; DNA: TGTGCCACCAGGGGACAGGGGCGAGGCTACGAGCAGTACTTC; CDR3: CATRGQGRGYEQYF
size: -; length: 12; D: -; J: TRBJ1-2; V: TRBV2; DNA: TGTGCCAGCAGTGGAGCCAACTATGGCTACACCTTC; CDR3: CASSGANYGYTF
size: -; length: 15; D: -; J: TRBJ2-5; V: TRBV24-1; DNA: TGTGCCACCTCTGTTGGGGAGGTGGCTAGAGAGACCCAGTACTTC; CDR3: CATSVGEVARETQYF
size: -; length: 16; D: -; J: TRBJ2-7; V: TRBV7-9; DNA: TGTGCCAGCAGCTTAGCGCTAGGGGGTCATTCCTACGAGCAGTACTTC; CDR3: CASSLALGGHSYEQYF
size: -; length: 13; D: -; J: TRBJ1-1; V: TRBV11-3; DNA: TGTGCCAGCAGCTTAAAAGGGGGGACTGAAGCTTTCTTT; CDR3: CASSLKGGTEAFF
size: -; length: 14; D: -; J: TRBJ1-2; V: TRBV7-8; DNA: TGTGCCAGCAGCCCAACAACAGGGAACTATGGCTACACCTTC; CDR3: CASSPTTGNYGYTF
size: once; length: 20; D: -; J: TRBJ2-6; V: TRBV18; DNA: TGTGCCAGCTCACCTGAGGCAGGACTCCGACCGAGCTCTGGGGCCAACGTCCTGACTTTC; CDR3: CASSPEAGLRPSSGANVLTF
size: once; length: 14; D: TRBD2; J: TRBJ2-7; V: TRBV7-8; DNA: TGTGCCAGCAGCAGGGGACTAGCGGCCTACGAGCAGTACTTC; CDR3: CASSRGLAAYEQYF
size: -; length: 15; D: -; J: TRBJ2-1; V: TRBV7-9; DNA: TGTGCCAGCAGCTTACAGGGGAACTCCTACAATGAGCAGTTCTTC; CDR3: CASSLQGNSYNEQFF
size: -; length: 14; D: TRBD2; J: TRBJ2-7; V: TRBV27; DNA: TGTGCCAGCAGTTTAAGTACTAGCGGGAGTGAGCAGTACTTC; CDR3: CASSLSTSGSEQYF
size: -; length: 15; D: TRBD1; J: TRBJ1-5; V: TRBV6-1; DNA: TGTGCCAGCAGGCGGGCGGGACAGCACAATCAGCCCCAGCATTTT; CDR3: CASRRAGQHNQPQHF
size: once; length: 15; D: -; J: TRBJ2-3; V: TRBV7-6; DNA: TGTGCCAGCAGCTTATCTGGGAGCGGCACAGATACGCAGTATTTT; CDR3: CASSLSGSGTDTQYF
size: -; length: 15; D: -; J: TRBJ1-6; V: TRBV7-6; DNA: TGTGCCAGCCGCGTTGAGGTTTCGAATAATTCACCCCTCCACTTT; CDR3: CASRVEVSNNSPLHF
size: -; length: 13; D: -; J: TRBJ2-5; V: TRBV5-4; DNA: TGTGCCAGCAGCCCCCAGGCTCAAGAGACCCAGTACTTC; CDR3: CASSPQAQETQYF
size: -; length: 15; D: -; J: TRBJ2-7; V: TRBV30; DNA: TGTGCCTGGTCGATGGGGACTACAGGGGTAGGGGAGCAGTACTTC; CDR3: CAWSMGTTGVGEQYF
size: once; length: 14; D: -; J: TRBJ2-7; V: TRBV6-7; DNA: TGTGCCAGCAGTTATTGGGAGACTCCCTACGAGCAGTACTTC; CDR3: CASSYWETPYEQYF
size: -; length: 9; D: -; J: TRBJ2-1; V: TRBV20-1; DNA: TGCAGTGCTACGGGGGAGCAGTTCTTC; CDR3: CSATGEQFF
size: -; length: 13; D: -; J: TRBJ1-6; V: TRBV28; DNA: TGTGCCAGCAGTTGGGGGAAAGGTTCACCCCTCCACTTT; CDR3: CASSWGKGSPLHF
size: -; length: 13; D: TRBD1; J: TRBJ2-1; V: TRBV2; DNA: TGTGCCAGTAACAGGGGATCCTACAATGAGCAGTTCTTC; CDR3: CASNRGSYNEQFF
size: once; length: 13; D: -; J: TRBJ2-7; V: TRBV2; DNA: TGTGCCAGCATTTGGGGGGGGGCCGTCGAGCAGTACTTC; CDR3: CASIWGGAVEQYF
size: -; length: 17; D: -; J: TRBJ1-2; V: TRBV7-9; DNA: TGTGCCAGCAGCTCAGTCCCTCCGGGACATCGTAACTATGGCTACACCTTC; CDR3: CASSSVPPGHRNYGYTF
size: -; length: 16; D: TRBD2; J: TRBJ2-3; V: TRBV11-3; DNA: TGTGCCAGCAGCCAAGGTTCTAGCGGGAGGGGAGATACGCAGTATTTT; CDR3: CASSQGSSGRGDTQYF
size: -; length: 12; D: -; J: TRBJ1-5; V: TRBV19; DNA: TGTGCCAGTAGTATTAACCATCAGCCCCAGCATTTT; CDR3: CASSINHQPQHF
size: -; length: 15; D: TRBD1; J: TRBJ1-6; V: TRBV5-1; DNA: TGCGCCAGCAGCGCGGGGACAGGGGGACTATCACCCCTCCACTTT; CDR3: CASSAGTGGLSPLHF
size: -; length: 16; D: -; J: TRBJ1-2; V: TRBV24-1; DNA: TGTGCCACCAGTGATTCCGATCGGACAGCTAACTATGGCTACACCTTC; CDR3: CATSDSDRTANYGYTF
size: -; length: 14; D: -; J: TRBJ1-5; V: TRBV2; DNA: TGTGCCAGCAGTGTTGGACAGTGGAATCAGCCCCAGCATTTT; CDR3: CASSVGQWNQPQHF
size: -; length: 10; D: -; J: TRBJ1-2; V: TRBV20-1; DNA: TGCAGTGCTATGAACTATGGCTACACCTTC; CDR3: CSAMNYGYTF
size: -; length: 15; D: -; J: TRBJ1-4; V: TRBV15; DNA: TGTGCCACCAGCAGAGATCTAGGTGGGGGGGAAAAACTGTTTTTT; CDR3: CATSRDLGGGEKLFF
size: -; length: 12; D: TRBD1; J: TRBJ1-1; V: TRBV6-4; DNA: TGTGCCGGGGACAGAATGAACACTGAAGCTTTCTTT; CDR3: CAGDRMNTEAFF
size: few; length: 17; D: -; J: TRBJ2-5; V: TRBV11-3; DNA: TGTGCCAGCAGCTTAGGGCGGTCGGCGGGGAGCCAAGAGACCCAGTACTTC; CDR3: CASSLGRSAGSQETQYF
size: -; length: 15; D: -; J: TRBJ2-1; V: TRBV7-3; DNA: TGTGCCAGCAGCCAATACCTGAGCTCCTACAATGAGCAGTTCTTC; CDR3: CASSQYLSSYNEQFF
size: -; length: 14; D: -; J: TRBJ2-3; V: TRBV2; DNA: TGTGCCAGCAGAGGAACGACGAGCACAGATACGCAGTATTTT; CDR3: CASRGTTSTDTQYF
size: once; length: 19; D: TRBD2; J: TRBJ2-3; V: TRBV3-1/TRBV3-2; DNA: TGTGCCAGCAGCCAAGAAGGTCTGGGTAGCGGGGGACCCACAGATACGCAGTATTTT; CDR3: CASSQEGLGSGGPTDTQYF
size: -; length: 14; D: TRBD1; J: TRBJ2-5; V: TRBV24-1; DNA: TGTGCCACCAGTGGATCCAGGGGGATGGAGACCCAGTACTTC; CDR3: CATSGSRGMETQYF
size: -; length: 14; D: -; J: TRBJ2-2; V: TRBV27; DNA: TGTGCCACCGCTCTGGTCCGAGGCACCGGGGAGCTGTTTTTT; CDR3: CATALVRGTGELFF
size: once; length: 13; D: -; J: TRBJ2-7; V: TRBV12-3/TRBV12-4; DNA: TGTGCCAGCAGTCGAGCCGGCCCCTACGAGCAGTACTTC; CDR3: CASSRAGPYEQYF
size: once; length: 18; D: TRBD2; J: TRBJ2-1; V: TRBV7-9; DNA: TGTGCCAGCAGACGGGGACTAGCGGGAGGACCCCACAGCAATGAGCAGTTCTTC; CDR3: CASRRGLAGGPHSNEQFF
size: -; length: 15; D: -; J: TRBJ2-1; V: TRBV29-1; DNA: TGCAGCGCGAAATTATTGGCAAGCTCCTACAATGAGCAGTTCTTC; CDR3: CSAKLLASSYNEQFF
size: -; length: 16; D: TRBD1; J: TRBJ1-4; V: TRBV7-9; DNA: TGTGCCAGCAGCGAAGGACAGGGTGCCATAAATGAAAAACTGTTTTTT; CDR3: CASSEGQGAINEKLFF
size: -; length: 14; D: -; J: TRBJ1-5; V: TRBV6-5; DNA: TGTGCCAGCAGGCACGGGGACGAGAATCAGCCCCAGCATTTT; CDR3: CASRHGDENQPQHF
size: -; length: 14; D: -; J: TRBJ1-2; V: TRBV6-5; DNA: TGTGCCAGCAGTTACTCCTCCCTCGGTTATGGCTACACCTTC; CDR3: CASSYSSLGYGYTF
size: -; length: 16; D: -; J: TRBJ2-6; V: TRBV5-8; DNA: TGTGCCAGCAGCTTGGGTACAACTCCCGGGGCCAACGTCCTGACTTTC; CDR3: CASSLGTTPGANVLTF
size: once; length: 15; D: -; J: TRBJ2-3; V: TRBV6-5; DNA: TGTGCCAGCAGTCCCTCAGGCAGAAGCACAGATACGCAGTATTTT; CDR3: CASSPSGRSTDTQYF